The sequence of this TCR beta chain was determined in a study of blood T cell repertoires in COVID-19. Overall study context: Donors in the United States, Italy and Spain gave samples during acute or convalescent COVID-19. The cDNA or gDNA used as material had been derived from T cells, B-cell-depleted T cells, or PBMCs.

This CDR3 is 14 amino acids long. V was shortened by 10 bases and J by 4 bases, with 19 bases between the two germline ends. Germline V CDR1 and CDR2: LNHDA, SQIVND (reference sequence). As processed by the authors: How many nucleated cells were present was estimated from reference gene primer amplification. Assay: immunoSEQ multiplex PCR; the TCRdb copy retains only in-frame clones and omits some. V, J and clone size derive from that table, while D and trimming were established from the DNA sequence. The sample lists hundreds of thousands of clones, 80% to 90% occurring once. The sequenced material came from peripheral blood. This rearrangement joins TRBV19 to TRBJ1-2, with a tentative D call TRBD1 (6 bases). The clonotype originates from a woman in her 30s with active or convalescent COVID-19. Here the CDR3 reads CATSDRRNVYGYTF. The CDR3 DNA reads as TGTGCCACCTCAGACAGGAGAAACGTCTATGGCTACACCTTC.